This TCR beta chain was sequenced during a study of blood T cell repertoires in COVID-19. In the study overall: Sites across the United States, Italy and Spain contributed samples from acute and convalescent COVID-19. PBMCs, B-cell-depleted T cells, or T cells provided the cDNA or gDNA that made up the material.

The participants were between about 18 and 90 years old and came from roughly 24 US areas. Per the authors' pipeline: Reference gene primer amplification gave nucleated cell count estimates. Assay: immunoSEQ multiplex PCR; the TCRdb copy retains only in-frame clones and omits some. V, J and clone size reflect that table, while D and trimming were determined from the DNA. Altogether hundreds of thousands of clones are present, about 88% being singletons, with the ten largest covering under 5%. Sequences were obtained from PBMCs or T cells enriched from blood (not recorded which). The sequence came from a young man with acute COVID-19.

CDR3 sequence (DNA): TGTGCCAGCAGCAACGACAGGTATAGCAATCAGCCCCAGCATTTT. This codes for CASSNDRYSNQPQHF. The gene calls are TRBV6-2 or TRBV6-3 and TRBJ1-5; a weak D match, TRBD1 (6 bases). The ends were cut back, 6 bases at V and 0 bases at J, with 12 bases in the middle. Germline CDR1 is MNHEY and CDR2 is SVGEGT. The length of the CDR3 is 15 residues.